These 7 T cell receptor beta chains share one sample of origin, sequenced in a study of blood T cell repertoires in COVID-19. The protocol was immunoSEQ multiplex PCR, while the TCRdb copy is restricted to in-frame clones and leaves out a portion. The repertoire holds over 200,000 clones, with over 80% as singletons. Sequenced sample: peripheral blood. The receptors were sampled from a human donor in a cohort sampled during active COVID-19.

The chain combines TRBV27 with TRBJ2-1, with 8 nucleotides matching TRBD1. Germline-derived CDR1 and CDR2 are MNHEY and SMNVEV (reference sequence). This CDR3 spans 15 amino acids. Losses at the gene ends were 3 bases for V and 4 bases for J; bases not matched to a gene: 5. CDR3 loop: CASSFWQGAYNEQFF. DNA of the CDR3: TGTGCCAGCAGTTTCTGGCAGGGGGCGTACAATGAGCAGTTCTTC.

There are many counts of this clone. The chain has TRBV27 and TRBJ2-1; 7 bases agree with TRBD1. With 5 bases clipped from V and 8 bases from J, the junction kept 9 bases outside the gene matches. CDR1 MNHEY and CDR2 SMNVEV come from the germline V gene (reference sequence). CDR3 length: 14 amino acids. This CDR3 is CASSLTGDRDEQFF. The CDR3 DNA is TGTGCCAGCAGTCTCACAGGGGATCGAGATGAGCAGTTCTTC.

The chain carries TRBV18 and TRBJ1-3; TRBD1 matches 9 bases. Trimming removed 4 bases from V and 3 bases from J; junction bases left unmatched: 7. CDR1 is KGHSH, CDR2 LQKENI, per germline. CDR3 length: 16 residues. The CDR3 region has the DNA TGTGCCAGCTCACTCGGACAGGGGAATATTGGAAACACCATATATTTT. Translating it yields CASSLGQGNIGNTIYF.

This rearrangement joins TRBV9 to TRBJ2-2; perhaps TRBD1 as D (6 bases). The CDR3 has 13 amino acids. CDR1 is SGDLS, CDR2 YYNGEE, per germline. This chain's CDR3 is CAALRGVAGELFF. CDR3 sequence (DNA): TGTGCAGCACTCAGGGGAGTGGCCGGGGAGCTGTTTTTT.

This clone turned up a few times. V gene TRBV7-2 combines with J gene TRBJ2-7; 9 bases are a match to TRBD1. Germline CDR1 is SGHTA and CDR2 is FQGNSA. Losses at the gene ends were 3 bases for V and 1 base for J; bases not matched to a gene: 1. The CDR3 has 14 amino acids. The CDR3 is CASSFDRGSYEQYF. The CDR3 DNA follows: TGTGCCAGCAGCTTCGACAGGGGGTCCTACGAGCAGTACTTC.

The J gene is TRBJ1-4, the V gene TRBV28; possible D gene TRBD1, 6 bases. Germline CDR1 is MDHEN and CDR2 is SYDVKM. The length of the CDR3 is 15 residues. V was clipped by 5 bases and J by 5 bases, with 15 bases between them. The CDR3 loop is CASSLGITGNEKLFF. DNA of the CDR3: TGTGCCAGCAGTCTTGGGATCACAGGGAATGAAAAACTGTTTTTT. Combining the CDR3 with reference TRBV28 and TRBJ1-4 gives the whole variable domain DVKVTQSSRYLVKRTGEKVFLECVQDMDHENMFWYRQDPGLGLRLIYFSYDVKMKEKGDIPEGYSVSREKKERFSLILESASTNQTSMYLCASSLGITGNEKLFFGSGTQLSVL.

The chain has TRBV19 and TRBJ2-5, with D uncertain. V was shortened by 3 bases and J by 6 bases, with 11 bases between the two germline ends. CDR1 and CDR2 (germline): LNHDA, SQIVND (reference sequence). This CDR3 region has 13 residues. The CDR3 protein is CASSIGVLKTQYF. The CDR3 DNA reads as TGTGCCAGTAGTATTGGTGTCCTAAAGACCCAGTACTTC.